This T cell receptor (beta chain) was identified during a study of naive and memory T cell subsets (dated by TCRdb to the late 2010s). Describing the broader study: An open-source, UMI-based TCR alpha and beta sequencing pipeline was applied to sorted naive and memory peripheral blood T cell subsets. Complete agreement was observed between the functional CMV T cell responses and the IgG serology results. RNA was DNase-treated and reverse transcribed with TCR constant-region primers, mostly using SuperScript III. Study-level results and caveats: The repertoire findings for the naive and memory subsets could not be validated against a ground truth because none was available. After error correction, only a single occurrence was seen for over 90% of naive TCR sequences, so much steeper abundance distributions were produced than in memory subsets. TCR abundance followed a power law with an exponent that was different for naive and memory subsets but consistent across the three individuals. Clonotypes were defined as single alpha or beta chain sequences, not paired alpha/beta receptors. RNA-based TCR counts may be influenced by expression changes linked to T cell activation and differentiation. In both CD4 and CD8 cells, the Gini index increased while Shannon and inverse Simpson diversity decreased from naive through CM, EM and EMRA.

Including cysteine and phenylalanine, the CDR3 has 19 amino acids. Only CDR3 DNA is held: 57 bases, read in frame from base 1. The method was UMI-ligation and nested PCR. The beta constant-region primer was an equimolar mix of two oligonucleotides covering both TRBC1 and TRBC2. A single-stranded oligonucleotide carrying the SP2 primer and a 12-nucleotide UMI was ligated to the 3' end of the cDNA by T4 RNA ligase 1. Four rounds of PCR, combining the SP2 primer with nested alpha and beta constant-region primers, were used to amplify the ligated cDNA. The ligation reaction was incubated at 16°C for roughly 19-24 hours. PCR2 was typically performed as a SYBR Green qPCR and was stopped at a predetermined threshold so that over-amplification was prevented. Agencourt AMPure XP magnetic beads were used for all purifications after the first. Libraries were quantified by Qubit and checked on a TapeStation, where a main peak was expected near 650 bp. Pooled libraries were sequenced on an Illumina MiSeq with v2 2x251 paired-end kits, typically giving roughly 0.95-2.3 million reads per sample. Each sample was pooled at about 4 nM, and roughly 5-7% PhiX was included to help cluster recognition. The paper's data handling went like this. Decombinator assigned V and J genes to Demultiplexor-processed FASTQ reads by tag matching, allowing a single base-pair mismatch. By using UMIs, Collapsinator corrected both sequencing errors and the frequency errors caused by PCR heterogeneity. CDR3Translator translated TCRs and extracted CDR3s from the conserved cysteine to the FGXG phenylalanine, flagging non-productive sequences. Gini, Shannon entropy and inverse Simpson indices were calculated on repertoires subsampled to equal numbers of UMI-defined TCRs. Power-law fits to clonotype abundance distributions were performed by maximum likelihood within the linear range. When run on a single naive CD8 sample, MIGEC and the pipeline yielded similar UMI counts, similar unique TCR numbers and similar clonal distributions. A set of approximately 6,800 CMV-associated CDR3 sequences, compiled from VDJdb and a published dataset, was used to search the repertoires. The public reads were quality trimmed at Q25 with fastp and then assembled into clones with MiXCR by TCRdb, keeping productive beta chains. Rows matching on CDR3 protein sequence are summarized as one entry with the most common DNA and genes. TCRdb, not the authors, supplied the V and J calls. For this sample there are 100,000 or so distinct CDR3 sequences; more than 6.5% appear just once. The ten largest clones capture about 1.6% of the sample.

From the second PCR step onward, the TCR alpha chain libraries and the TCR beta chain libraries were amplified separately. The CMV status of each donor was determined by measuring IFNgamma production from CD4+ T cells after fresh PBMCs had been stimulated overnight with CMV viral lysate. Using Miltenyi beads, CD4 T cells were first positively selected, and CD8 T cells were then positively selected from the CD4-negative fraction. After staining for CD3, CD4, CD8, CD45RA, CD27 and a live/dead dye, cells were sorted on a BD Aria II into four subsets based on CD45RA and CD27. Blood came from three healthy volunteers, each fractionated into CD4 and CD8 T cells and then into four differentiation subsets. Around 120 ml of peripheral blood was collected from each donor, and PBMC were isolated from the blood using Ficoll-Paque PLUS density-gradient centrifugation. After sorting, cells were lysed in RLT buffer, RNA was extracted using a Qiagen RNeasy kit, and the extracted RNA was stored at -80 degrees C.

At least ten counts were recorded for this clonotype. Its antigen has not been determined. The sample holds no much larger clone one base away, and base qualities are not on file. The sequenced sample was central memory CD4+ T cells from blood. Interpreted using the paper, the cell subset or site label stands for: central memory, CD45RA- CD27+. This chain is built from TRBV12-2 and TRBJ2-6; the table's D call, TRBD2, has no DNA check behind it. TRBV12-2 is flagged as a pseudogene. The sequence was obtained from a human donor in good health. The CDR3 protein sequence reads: CASRLLARREYPGANVLTF. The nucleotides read TGTGCAAGTCGCTTACTAGCCCGCCGAGAGTATCCTGGGGCCAACGTCCTGACTTTC.